Presented here are 22 T cell receptor beta chains from one specimen sequenced in a study of blood T cells in healthy people across ages. Alongside a J-beta primer mix, a sample-barcoded 5' primer served in a second PCR lasting 7 to 11 cycles. TCRdb passed the 5' RACE reads through MiXCR, listing each CDR3 protein once. The repertoire consists of over a million distinct CDR3 sequences, with 40% to 50% occurring once and the leading ten covering 18%. Sequencing used blood. Receptor source: a woman aged 55-69 years in good health.

The CDR3 sequence: CASSLELVVQYF. DNA for the CDR3: TGTGCCAGCAGCTTAGAGCTAGTCGTGCAGTACTTC. This rearrangement joins TRBV11-2 to TRBJ2-7; D is undetermined. This CDR3 comprises 12 residues. Looked up from germline, CDR1 is SGHAT and CDR2 is FQNNGV. V was pared by 0 bases and J by 9 bases, with 9 bases between.

The chain employs TRBV20-1 and TRBJ2-5; TRBD1 matches 8 bases. V trimming: 0 bases; J trimming: 5 bases; junction bases outside the gene matches: 8. This CDR3 has 15 residues. CDR1 is DFQATT, CDR2 SNEGSKA, per germline (reference sequence). The CDR3: CSARDRRQGRETQYF. DNA for the CDR3: TGCAGTGCTAGAGATCGGAGACAGGGGAGGGAGACCCAGTACTTC.

This rearrangement joins TRBV5-1 to TRBJ1-4; D remains ambiguous. Germline V gene data show CDR1 as SGHRS and CDR2 as YFSETQ. V was cut by 5 bases and J by 8 bases, with 19 bases left in between. This CDR3 comprises 15 residues. The CDR3 protein is CASRRYSTGGEKLFF. The CDR3 DNA is TGCGCCAGCAGACGCTACAGCACCGGTGGGGAAAAACTGTTTTTT.

This clonotype was observed a single time. The chain carries TRBV10-3 and TRBJ2-7; 7 bases map to TRBD2. V lost 11 bases, J lost 7 bases, and 11 bases stayed unmatched. Germline CDR1 is ENHRY and CDR2 is SYGVKD. This CDR3 is 12 amino acids long. CDR3 loop: CAVPGTNNEQYF. The CDR3 region has the DNA TGTGCCGTCCCCGGGACTAACAATGAGCAGTACTTC.

This chain joins TRBV5-4 and TRBJ2-3; TRBD2 agrees at 11 bases. Germline CDR1 and CDR2: SGHNT and YYREEE (reference sequence). Trimming at V came to 0 bases and at J to 4 bases, leaving 4 bases not matched to a gene. The CDR3 is 16 residues long. The CDR3 DNA reads as TGTGCCAGCAGCTTGGATAGCGGGAGGGTTGCAGATACGCAGTATTTT. Encoded protein: CASSLDSGRVADTQYF. Combining the CDR3 with reference TRBV5-4 and TRBJ2-3 gives the whole variable domain ETGVTQSPTHLIKTRGQQVTLRCSSQSGHNTVSWYQQALGQGPQFIFQYYREEENGRGNFPPRFSGLQFPNYSSELNVNALELDDSALYLCASSLDSGRVADTQYFGPGTRLTVL.

This clonotype was counted between two and nine times. V gene TRBV7-8 combines with J gene TRBJ2-1; the match to TRBD1 covers 9 bases. The CDR3 has 16 residues. V was pared by 5 bases and J by 0 bases, with 5 bases of the junction left unmatched. From germline, CDR1 is SGHVS and CDR2 FQNEAQ. The CDR3 region is CASSNRQGVSYNEQFF. CDR3 sequence (DNA): TGTGCCAGCAGCAACCGACAGGGGGTCTCCTACAATGAGCAGTTCTTC.

The rearrangement links TRBV27 to TRBJ2-3; D might be TRBD2 (5 bases). Per the germline V gene, CDR1 is MNHEY and CDR2 is SMNVEV (reference sequence). This CDR3 spans 14 amino acids. Trimming left V 3 bases short and J 1 base short, with 8 bases between. The CDR3 bases are TGTGCCAGCAGTTTTAATAGCGGCACAGATACGCAGTATTTT. Its protein product is CASSFNSGTDTQYF.

This clonotype came up a few times. This sequence joins TRBV20-1 and TRBJ2-3; D gene uncertain. This CDR3 is built from 14 residues. Deletions cut 3 bases from V and 5 bases from J, with 15 bases between. Looked up from germline, CDR1 is DFQATT and CDR2 is SNEGSKA (reference sequence). CDR3 in DNA: TGCAGTGCTAGGGGGAAGGGCCCCCTAGATACGCAGTATTTT. It yields the protein CSARGKGPLDTQYF.

This clonotype was found once. V gene TRBV9 combines with J gene TRBJ1-4; no firm D call. Germline V gene data show CDR1 as SGDLS and CDR2 as YYNGEE. The length of the CDR3 is 13 residues. V lost 4 bases and J lost 7, with 11 bases in between. The CDR3 loop is CASSKTVGEKLFF. DNA of the CDR3: TGTGCCAGCAGCAAAACAGTGGGTGAAAAACTGTTTTTT. Full variable domain (outside the CDR3, taken from reference TRBV9 and TRBJ1-4): DSGVTQTPKHLITATGQRVTLRCSPRSGDLSVYWYQQSLDQGLQFLIQYYNGEERAKGNILERFSAQQFPDLHSELNLSSLELGDSALYFCASSKTVGEKLFFGSGTQLSVL.

This clonotype has just a few counts. The chain links TRBV2 to TRBJ1-4; D unclear. This CDR3 comprises 10 residues. Trimming took 4 bases from V and 12 from J, leaving 6 bases between them. The V gene's germline CDR1 is SNHLY and CDR2 FYNNEI. The CDR3 nucleotides are TGTGCCAGCAGTGGTATGGAACTGTTTTTT. Amino acid sequence: CASSGMELFF. Combining the CDR3 with reference TRBV2 and TRBJ1-4 gives the whole variable domain EPEVTQTPSHQVTQMGQEVILRCVPISNHLYFYWYRQILGQKVEFLVSFYNNEISEKSEIFDDQFSVERPDGSNFTLKIRSTKLEDSAMYFCASSGMELFFGSGTQLSVL.

This clonotype was seen a few times. The chain combines TRBV29-1 with TRBJ1-1; 8 nucleotides agree with TRBD1. From germline, CDR1 is SQVTM and CDR2 ANQGSEA. V shed 5 bases, J shed 1 base, and the junction held 3 bases outside the gene matches. The CDR3 consists of 13 residues. The CDR3 sequence: CSVTGQGNTEAFF. The DNA of the CDR3 is TGCAGCGTTACCGGACAGGGGAACACTGAAGCTTTCTTT.

In its sample, this clonotype was seen a few times. The chain uses TRBV11-2 and TRBJ2-5; the match to TRBD2 covers 9 bases. The DNA end favors TRBJ2-7, so the J call may be wrong. This CDR3 is 15 amino acids long. Germline CDR1 and CDR2: SGHAT and FQNNGV. CDR3 sequence reads: CASSPRVAGAYEQYF. The CDR3 nucleotides read TGTGCCAGCAGCCCCAGGGTAGCGGGAGCTTACGAGCAGTACTTC.

This clonotype has only a few counts. The chain carries TRBV29-1 and TRBJ1-2; D is uncertain. The CDR3 runs to 11 residues. V lost 5 bases, J lost 6 bases, and 10 bases lay in between. Per germline, CDR1 SQVTM and CDR2 ANQGSEA. DNA for the CDR3: TGCAGCGTTCCGGACCGGAATGGCTACACCTTC. It codes for CSVPDRNGYTF.

The V call is TRBV30, the J call TRBJ1-1, with a weak D call TRBD1 (6 bases). Per the germline V gene, CDR1 is GTSNPN and CDR2 is SVGIG (reference sequence). The CDR3 contains 13 residues. Trimming cost V 3 bases and J 3 bases, with 11 bases left between them. CDR3 nucleotide sequence: TGTGCCTGGAGCAGGGGAAAGGACACTGAAGCTTTCTTT. This gives the protein CAWSRGKDTEAFF.

This clonotype was observed a handful of times. V usage is TRBV20-1 and J usage is TRBJ2-7, with a tentative D call TRBD2 (6 bases). There are 15 residues in the CDR3. V gave up 2 bases and J gave up 1 base, with 15 bases separating them. The germline gives CDR1 DFQATT, CDR2 SNEGSKA (reference sequence). The CDR3 is CSARSLGGVSYEQYF. CDR3 DNA sequence: TGCAGTGCTAGAAGCCTTGGCGGGGTTTCCTACGAGCAGTACTTC.

This clonotype has ten or more counts. The chain links TRBV20-1 to TRBJ2-7; TRBD1 matches 9 bases. CDR1 is DFQATT, CDR2 SNEGSKA, per germline (reference sequence). CDR3 length equals 14 residues. J gave up 3 bases and V 5 bases, and 8 bases lay outside the gene matches. CDR3 nucleotides: TGCAGTGCTGGAAAAACAGGGGGCGACTACGAGCAGTACTTC. Protein sequence: CSAGKTGGDYEQYF.

The CDR3 sequence: CASRLRQGDTGELFF. CDR3 DNA sequence: TGCGCCAGCCGCCTAAGGCAGGGGGACACCGGGGAGCTGTTTTTT. The chain employs TRBV5-1 and TRBJ2-2; 7 positions agree with TRBD1. V shed 7 bases, J shed 3 bases, and the junction held 9 bases outside the gene matches. The CDR3 length is 15 residues. Germline V lookup: CDR1 SGHRS, CDR2 YFSETQ.

The gene calls are TRBV9 and TRBJ2-5; 8 nucleotides align to TRBD2. This CDR3 spans 15 amino acids. Germline V lookup: CDR1 SGDLS, CDR2 YYNGEE. Losses at the gene ends were 0 bases for V and 0 bases for J; bases not matched to a gene: 1. The CDR3 sequence is CASSVAGGYQETQYF. CDR3 DNA sequence: TGTGCCAGCAGCGTAGCGGGAGGGTACCAAGAGACCCAGTACTTC.

This clonotype was detected once. The chain combines TRBV2 with TRBJ1-5; D is unclear. Trimming cost V 6 bases and J 3 bases, with 12 bases left between them. This CDR3 region has 14 residues. Germline V gives CDR1 SNHLY, CDR2 FYNNEI. The CDR3 reads CASRAAGLNQPQHF. The CDR3 nucleotides are TGTGCCAGCAGGGCGGCCGGGCTCAATCAGCCCCAGCATTTT.

This clonotype was observed a few times. The chain combines TRBV6-1 with TRBJ1-2; 9 bases match TRBD1. The V segment lost 1 base and the J segment 7 bases; nucleotides outside the gene matches: 7. CDR1 and CDR2 (germline): MNHNS, SASEGT. The CDR3 extends over 15 amino acids. The CDR3 region is CASSEEGTGIRGYTF. The CDR3 DNA follows: TGTGCCAGCAGTGAAGAGGGGACAGGGATACGTGGCTACACCTTC.

The table lists this clonotype with a few counts. The chain combines TRBV20-1 with TRBJ2-1; perhaps TRBD2 as D (6 bases). The CDR3 is 17 residues long. CDR1 and CDR2 from the germline V gene are DFQATT and SNEGSKA (reference sequence). Between the trimmed V and J ends, which lost 1 base and 8 bases, there was a span of 24 bases. The CDR3 sequence is CSARAPRERRRGDEQFF. Here the CDR3 DNA reads TGCAGTGCTAGAGCCCCTCGGGAGAGGCGGCGCGGGGATGAGCAGTTCTTC.

This chain joins TRBV9 and TRBJ2-1; possible D gene TRBD2, 5 bases. The V gene lost 1 base and the J gene lost 2 bases, with 10 bases spanning the gap. CDR3 length equals 15 residues. Germline CDR1 is SGDLS and CDR2 is YYNGEE. The chain's CDR3 is CASSVNGNPYNEQFF. The CDR3 bases are TGTGCCAGCAGCGTAAACGGGAACCCCTACAATGAGCAGTTCTTC.